This T cell receptor (beta chain) stems from a study of long-term antiretroviral therapy in people with HIV. There are 14 residues in the CDR3. The germline gives CDR1 MRHNA, CDR2 SNTAGT. J was trimmed by 6 bases and V by 5 bases; bases with no gene match: 7. Assay version v3.0 of immunoSEQ was used, and it was run at survey level. Assay used: immunoSEQ multiplex PCR; TCRdb lists only in-frame clones, some missing. The sample includes 9,000 to 13,000 clones, about four fifths seen only once; the top ten take around a sixth. Source: unsorted PBMCs, taken 1.8 years after starting antiretroviral therapy. The chain links TRBV6-4 to TRBJ1-5, with 7 bases that match TRBD1. The sequence derives from a man in his forties or fifties with HIV. CDR3 region: CASSPTGVGQPQHF. The CDR3 DNA is TGTGCCAGCAGTCCTACAGGGGTGGGTCAGCCCCAGCATTTT.